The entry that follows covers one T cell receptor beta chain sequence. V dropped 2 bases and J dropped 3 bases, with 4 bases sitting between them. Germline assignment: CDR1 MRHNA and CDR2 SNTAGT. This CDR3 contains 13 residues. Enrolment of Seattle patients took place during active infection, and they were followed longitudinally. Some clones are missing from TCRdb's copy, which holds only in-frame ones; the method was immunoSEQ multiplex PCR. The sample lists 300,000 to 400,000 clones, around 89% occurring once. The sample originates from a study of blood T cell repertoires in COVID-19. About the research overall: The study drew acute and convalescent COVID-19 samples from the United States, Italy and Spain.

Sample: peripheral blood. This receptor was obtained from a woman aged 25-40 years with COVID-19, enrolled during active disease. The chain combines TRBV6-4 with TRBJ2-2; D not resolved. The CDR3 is CASSDHHTGELFF. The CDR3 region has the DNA TGTGCCAGCAGTGACCATCACACCGGGGAGCTGTTTTTT.